Following are 19 T cell receptor beta chains from one sample sequenced in a study of blood T cell repertoires in COVID-19. Sequenced by immunoSEQ multiplex PCR; TCRdb stores in-frame clones only, minus some. The table records about 89,000 clones, 75% to 90% of them present only once. The material sequenced was peripheral blood. All receptors come from a woman over 75 with acute or convalescent COVID-19.

The chain has TRBV5-4 and TRBJ2-7, with 7 bases identical to TRBD1. This CDR3 contains 14 residues. J lost 5 bases, V lost 4 bases, and 9 bases had no gene match. Per germline, CDR1 SGHNT and CDR2 YYREEE (reference sequence). The CDR3 DNA reads as TGTGCCAGCAGCACCGGGACAGCAGCCAACGAGCAGTACTTC. This translates into CASSTGTAANEQYF.

J is TRBJ1-5 and V is TRBV19; no reliable D call. Looked up from germline, CDR1 is LNHDA and CDR2 is SQIVND (reference sequence). This CDR3 has 14 amino acids. V was pared by 3 bases and J by 4 bases, with 10 bases between. Written as DNA, the CDR3 is TGTGCCAGTAGTATCGGCAGGATGAATCAGCCCCAGCATTTT. The encoded protein is CASSIGRMNQPQHF.

The chain carries TRBV18 and TRBJ2-5; D might be TRBD2 (6 bases). This CDR3 has 16 amino acids. Germline V gene sequence: CDR1 KGHSH, CDR2 LQKENI. Trimming shortened V by 4 bases and J by 4 bases, and 19 bases separated the two germline ends. This chain's CDR3 is CASSRASVRLGETQYF. The CDR3 bases are TGTGCCAGCTCACGGGCTAGCGTGAGGCTAGGAGAGACCCAGTACTTC. Full variable domain (missing parts from reference TRBV18 and TRBJ2-5): NAGVMQNPRHLVRRRGQEARLRCSPMKGHSHVYWYRQLPEEGLKFMVYLQKENIIDESGMPKERFSAEFPKEGPSILRIQQVVRGDSAAYFCASSRASVRLGETQYFGPGTRLLVL.

The chain carries TRBV19 and TRBJ2-3; 12 bases map to TRBD2. The CDR3 sequence is 17 residues long. Germline assignment: CDR1 LNHDA and CDR2 SQIVND (reference sequence). J was trimmed by 8 bases and V by 0 bases; bases with no gene match: 9. The CDR3 DNA sequence: TGTGCCAGTAGTATAGATACCCTAGCGGGGGGGAGGGTTACGCAGTATTTT. Its protein is CASSIDTLAGGRVTQYF.

This clone was detected a few times. The chain couples TRBV6-2 or TRBV6-3 to TRBJ2-7; unclear D gene. This CDR3 is 12 amino acids long. In germline, CDR1 is MNHEY, CDR2 SVGEGT. V lost 2 bases and J lost 4, with 6 bases in between. The DNA for the CDR3 is TGTGCCAGCAGTTACGTGAGGTACGAGCAGTACTTC. Protein: CASSYVRYEQYF.

The chain uses TRBV6-5 and TRBJ2-5; possibly TRBD2 for D (6 bases). The CDR3 covers 14 residues. Deletions cut 6 bases from V and 4 bases from J, with 15 bases between. The germline gives CDR1 MNHEY, CDR2 SVGAGI. CDR3 amino acids: CASSPRGSGETQYF. The DNA of the CDR3 is TGTGCCAGCAGCCCCCGGGGGAGCGGAGAGACCCAGTACTTC.

CDR3 nucleotide sequence: TGTGCCAGCAGTTTTGCGGGTTTCTATGGCTACACCTTC. It encodes CASSFAGFYGYTF. The V gene is TRBV27, the J gene TRBJ1-2; D unresolved. CDR1 and CDR2 (germline): MNHEY, SMNVEV (reference sequence). The CDR3 contains 13 residues. V lost 3 bases and J lost 4, with 9 bases in between.

CDR3 coding DNA: TGCAGCGCTGGGACAGCCGGGACTGAAGCTTTCTTT. The encoded protein is CSAGTAGTEAFF. V and J are TRBV29-1 and TRBJ1-1, with 7 nucleotides matching TRBD1. CDR1 and CDR2 from the germline V gene are SQVTM and ANQGSEA. Trimming at V came to 7 bases and at J to 5 bases, leaving 7 bases not matched to a gene. The CDR3 consists of 12 residues.

The chain uses TRBV7-2 and TRBJ1-2, with 8 bases matching TRBD1. This CDR3 is built from 16 residues. The germline V gene encodes CDR1 SGHTA and CDR2 FQGNSA. V dropped 3 bases and J dropped 8; count of bases not matched to a gene: 14. CDR3 sequence: CASSLGSGGFLWGYTF. The DNA of the CDR3 is TGTGCCAGCAGCTTGGGATCAGGGGGCTTCTTGTGGGGCTACACCTTC.

The chain combines TRBV2 with TRBJ1-2; D is unresolved. Germline lookup yields CDR1 SNHLY and CDR2 FYNNEI. This CDR3 contains 13 residues. V dropped 1 base and J dropped 8 bases, with 11 bases sitting between them. The CDR3 loop reads CASSEDRESGYTF. The CDR3 DNA follows: TGTGCCAGCAGTGAAGACAGAGAGAGCGGCTACACCTTC.

The chain has TRBV20-1 and TRBJ2-3; 7 bases align to TRBD1. Per the germline V gene, CDR1 is DFQATT and CDR2 is SNEGSKA (reference sequence). V trimming: 3 bases; J trimming: 0 bases; junction bases outside the gene matches: 3. The CDR3 runs 14 residues. The CDR3 region is CSASAQGSTDTQYF. The CDR3 DNA reads TGCAGTGCTAGTGCACAGGGGAGCACAGATACGCAGTATTTT.

This clone was detected only once. The chain is built from TRBV6-6 and TRBJ1-2; the match to TRBD1 covers 7 bases. CDR1 and CDR2 from the germline V gene are MNHNY and SVGAGI (reference sequence). The V and J ends lost 4 bases and 4 bases, in that order; junction bases with no gene match: 3. This CDR3 region has 13 residues. CDR3 in amino acids: CASSSDRAYGYTF. For the CDR3, the DNA is TGTGCCAGCAGTTCAGACAGGGCCTATGGCTACACCTTC.

The DNA of the CDR3 is TGTGCCAGCAGCCCGGACAGGGACCTACGACGGCAGTACTTC. It encodes CASSPDRDLRRQYF. This chain connects TRBV7-9 to TRBJ2-7; 8 bases map to TRBD1. This CDR3 spans 14 amino acids. The germline CDR1 and CDR2 sequences are SEHNR and FQNEAQ (reference sequence). V shed 5 bases and J 9 bases; nucleotides not matched to a gene: 12.

V gene TRBV7-8 combines with J gene TRBJ1-2, with D unclear. The germline gives CDR1 SGHVS, CDR2 FQNEAQ. The CDR3 runs to 15 residues. Trimming left V 5 bases short and J 8 bases short, with 21 bases between. In nucleotides, the CDR3 is TGTGCCAGCAGCCCGTCGTGGCGGGTTTCAGGCGGCTACACCTTC. Translated, it gives CASSPSWRVSGGYTF.

This clone has just one count. This chain links TRBV3-1 (or the pseudogene TRBV3-2) with TRBJ2-4; possibly TRBD1 for D (5 bases). The V and J ends lost 2 bases and 7 bases respectively, with 18 bases between them. CDR3 size: 16 residues. CDR1 is LGHDT, CDR2 YNNKEL, per germline (reference sequence). The CDR3 spells CASSQRTGVSINIQYF. CDR3 DNA: TGTGCCAGCAGCCAAAGAACAGGTGTTTCGATCAACATTCAGTACTTC.

The genes are TRBV5-4 and TRBJ1-1; no firm D call. The CDR3 length is 15 residues. In germline, CDR1 is SGHNT, CDR2 YYREEE (reference sequence). V lost 0 bases to trimming and J lost 1 base, with 10 bases between them. The CDR3 reads CASSLDLTANTEAFF. The CDR3 bases are TGTGCCAGCAGCTTGGACCTTACAGCGAACACTGAAGCTTTCTTT.

The V and J genes are TRBV7-9 and TRBJ1-1; 7 bases line up with TRBD1. The V gene end was trimmed by 4 bases and the J gene end by 3 bases; junction bases not matched to a gene: 2. CDR1 and CDR2 from the germline V gene are SEHNR and FQNEAQ (reference sequence). This CDR3 comprises 13 residues. In DNA form, the CDR3 reads TGTGCCAGCAGCTATACAGGGGACACTGAAGCTTTCTTT. The encoded protein is CASSYTGDTEAFF.

This clone showed up just a few times. This chain connects TRBV4-2 to TRBJ1-2; TRBD1 aligns across 7 bases. Per germline, CDR1 LGHNA and CDR2 YNFKEQ. CDR3 length: 15 amino acids. V gave up 4 bases and J gave up 4 bases; unmatched junction bases: 9. The CDR3 sequence: CASSLRTGDSYGYTF. CDR3 nucleotides: TGTGCCAGCAGCCTCCGGACAGGCGATAGCTATGGCTACACCTTC.

V gene TRBV11-2 combines with J gene TRBJ2-3, with TRBD1 matching 7 bases. This CDR3 comprises 12 residues. Germline CDR1 reads SGHAT; CDR2 reads FQNNGV. Losses at the gene ends were 6 bases for V and 6 bases for J; bases not matched to a gene: 3. The chain's CDR3 is CASRMTGDTQYF. The CDR3 DNA reads TGTGCCAGCAGGATGACAGGGGATACGCAGTATTTT.